These 31 T cell receptor beta chains were sequenced from one sample in a study of T cell responses to AZD1222 COVID-19 vaccine (dated by TCRdb to 2020 to 2022). What this sample's time point label stands for: about 28 days (+/-7) after the second vaccine dose. The library was made by the immunoSEQ multiplex PCR assay. TCRdb provides this immuneACCESS table in a form limited to in-frame rearrangements. Some clones are lacking; in checked studies, under half of them reflect an unresolved V gene, and why the rest are absent is not known. Within this sample are some 100,000 clones, with approximately 90% of them counted one time only. Less than 4% of the sample rests with the top ten. Material: peripheral blood, obtained 28 days after the second AZD1222 dose. These receptors originate from an adult who received the AZD1222 COVID-19 vaccine.

The chain carries TRBV30 and TRBJ1-2; 7 nucleotides match TRBD1. V lost 3 bases, J lost 6 bases, and 4 bases stayed unmatched. The CDR3 sequence is 12 residues long. The germline V gene encodes CDR1 GTSNPN and CDR2 SVGIG (reference sequence). In DNA, the CDR3 is TGTGCCTGGAGGGGACAGCGGAATGGCTACACCTTC. Its protein is CAWRGQRNGYTF.

The rearrangement links TRBV4-3 to TRBJ2-2, with 10 positions matching TRBD2. Trimming at V came to 0 bases and at J to 3 bases, leaving 10 bases not matched to a gene. Germline values: CDR1 LGHNA, CDR2 YSLEER. The CDR3 contains 19 residues. CDR3 sequence: CASSQDTFSGGRYTGELFF. CDR3 sequence (DNA): TGCGCCAGCAGCCAAGATACTTTTAGCGGGGGGCGGTACACCGGGGAGCTGTTTTTT.

The chain carries TRBV29-1 and TRBJ2-2; maybe TRBD1 (6 bases). The CDR3 runs to 15 residues. Germline V gives CDR1 SQVTM, CDR2 ANQGSEA. The germline V and J ends were trimmed by 7 bases and 4 bases, with 19 bases remaining between them. CDR3 sequence reads: CSARTGSSSTGELFF. The DNA for the CDR3 is TGCAGCGCTCGAACAGGGTCGAGTAGCACCGGGGAGCTGTTTTTT.

This chain joins TRBV12-5 and TRBJ2-1; a possible D gene is TRBD2 (6 bases). V lost 9 bases and J lost 0, with 15 bases in between. This CDR3 comprises 15 residues. Germline CDR1 LGHNT, CDR2 FRNRAP. The CDR3: CASGGAASSYNEQFF. CDR3 sequence (DNA): TGTGCTAGCGGCGGGGCGGCGAGCTCCTACAATGAGCAGTTCTTC.

The chain has TRBV5-1 and TRBJ2-1, with 10 nucleotides matching TRBD2. Germline trimming cut 2 bases from V and 7 bases from J; bases unmatched to any gene: 6. The CDR3 totals 15 residues. The V gene's germline CDR1 is SGHRS and CDR2 YFSETQ. In nucleotides, the CDR3 is TGCGCCAGCAGCTTTTCGCTAGCGGGGGCGAATGAGCAGTTCTTC. It encodes CASSFSLAGANEQFF.

This chain links TRBV28 with TRBJ2-7, with 10 positions matching TRBD2. Trimming cost V 3 bases and J 2 bases; bases outside gene matches: 4. Germline loops: CDR1 MDHEN, CDR2 SYDVKM. The CDR3 length is 15 residues. The CDR3 bases are TGTGCCAGCAGTTTCCGACTAGCGGGTACCTACGAGCAGTACTTC. As protein: CASSFRLAGTYEQYF.

The chain combines TRBV6-1 with TRBJ2-1; 7 nucleotides line up with TRBD2. This CDR3 region has 15 residues. V shed 2 bases, J shed 0 bases, and the junction held 1 base outside the gene matches. Germline-derived CDR1 and CDR2 are MNHNS and SASEGT. In DNA, the CDR3 is TGTGCCAGCAGTGAAACGGGAGGCTCCTACAATGAGCAGTTCTTC. Its translation: CASSETGGSYNEQFF.

This clone is medium-sized by share. The J gene is TRBJ2-2, the V gene TRBV2; 7 nucleotides match TRBD2. Per the germline V gene, CDR1 is SNHLY and CDR2 is FYNNEI. V lost 7 bases, J lost 6 bases, and 5 bases stayed unmatched. The CDR3 extends over 13 amino acids. CDR3 in DNA: TGTGCCAGCACGGCTAGCGGTGCCGGGGAGCTGTTTTTT. Encoded protein: CASTASGAGELFF.

J is TRBJ2-7 and V is TRBV9, with D perhaps assigned TRBD1 or TRBD2 (6 bases each). The CDR3 covers 15 residues. Trimming took 1 base from V and 5 from J, leaving 16 bases between them. Germline V CDR1 and CDR2: SGDLS, YYNGEE. The CDR3 region has the DNA TGTGCCAGCAGCGTAAGGGGGAGGCATAACGACGAGCAGTACTTC. Translated: CASSVRGRHNDEQYF.

The V call is TRBV9, the J call TRBJ2-7; 11 bases are shared with TRBD2. After removal of 0 bases from V and 5 bases from J, the junction contained 4 bases not matched to a gene. The CDR3 extends over 15 amino acids. Germline values: CDR1 SGDLS, CDR2 YYNGEE. The DNA of the CDR3 is TGTGCCAGCAGCGTAGAGGCTAGCGGGGGGAACGAGCAGTACTTC. Translation: CASSVEASGGNEQYF.

The chain joins TRBV15 to TRBJ2-1; D is unresolved. The CDR3 runs 16 residues. CDR1 is LNHNV and CDR2 is YYDKDF in the germline V gene (reference sequence). V lost 0 bases, J lost 4 bases, and 13 bases lay in between. The CDR3 loop is CATSRDLGIKYNEQFF. DNA of the CDR3: TGTGCCACCAGCAGAGATTTAGGAATTAAGTACAATGAGCAGTTCTTC.

The V and J genes are TRBV7-9 and TRBJ1-5; no clear D gene. The germline gives CDR1 SEHNR, CDR2 FQNEAQ (reference sequence). V was clipped by 8 bases and J by 1 base, with 12 bases between them. The CDR3 covers 14 residues. Written as DNA, the CDR3 is TGTGCCAGCGAAGCGCTCGGGAGCAATCAGCCCCAGCATTTT. This codes for CASEALGSNQPQHF. Full variable domain (remainder filled in from reference TRBV7-9 and TRBJ1-5): DTGVSQNPRHKITKRGQNVTFRCDPISEHNRLYWYRQTLGQGPEFLTYFQNEAQLEKSRLLSDRFSAERPKGSFSTLEIQRTEQGDSAMYLCASEALGSNQPQHFGDGTRLSIL.

V usage is TRBV5-1 and J usage is TRBJ1-2; the D is unclear. The CDR3 totals 13 residues. CDR1 SGHRS and CDR2 YFSETQ come from the germline V gene. Trimming removed 0 bases at V and 5 bases at J, with 8 bases between. CDR3 loop: CASSLDREYGYTF. CDR3 coding DNA: TGCGCCAGCAGCTTGGATCGCGAATATGGCTACACCTTC.

This CDR3 is CASSWGGTYGYTF. For the CDR3, the DNA is TGTGCCAGCAGTTGGGGGGGGACCTATGGCTACACCTTC. The chain recombines TRBV27 with TRBJ1-2; possibly TRBD1 for D (5 bases). The V gene lost 4 bases and the J gene lost 4 bases, with 10 bases spanning the gap. The CDR3 is made up of 13 amino acids. Germline assignment: CDR1 MNHEY and CDR2 SMNVEV (reference sequence).

The rearrangement joins TRBV7-8 to TRBJ2-3; D remains ambiguous. V was clipped by 4 bases and J by 1 base, with 9 bases between them. Germline assignment: CDR1 SGHVS and CDR2 FQNEAQ. This CDR3 region has 14 residues. The CDR3 DNA sequence: TGTGCCAGCAGCTCCCGGTGGGGCACAGATACGCAGTATTTT. Amino acid sequence: CASSSRWGTDTQYF.

The chain carries TRBV12-5 and TRBJ2-2, with D possibly matching TRBD2 (6 bases). The germline V gene encodes CDR1 LGHNT and CDR2 FRNRAP. CDR3 size: 18 residues. V was cut by 1 base and J by 3 bases, with 18 bases left in between. CDR3 residues: CASGLARLGGAYTGELFF. The CDR3 DNA follows: TGTGCTAGTGGTTTGGCGCGTCTGGGCGGGGCTTACACCGGGGAGCTGTTTTTT.

The rearrangement joins TRBV5-1 to TRBJ2-1, with D tentatively TRBD2 (6 bases). The CDR3 covers 15 residues. Germline values: CDR1 SGHRS, CDR2 YFSETQ. V was pared by 4 bases and J by 4 bases, with 15 bases between. CDR3 nucleotides: TGCGCCAGCAGCCCGATGATGGGGGGATACAATGAGCAGTTCTTC. It codes for CASSPMMGGYNEQFF.

This chain links TRBV6-1 with TRBJ1-3; D is unclear. CDR3 length: 16 residues. The germline gives CDR1 MNHNS, CDR2 SASEGT. V was cut by 4 bases and J by 0 bases, with 13 bases left in between. The CDR3 is CASSARAGISGNTIYF. The CDR3 DNA reads TGTGCCAGCAGTGCTCGAGCGGGAATCTCTGGAAACACCATATATTTT.

This sequence joins TRBV13 and TRBJ2-5; maybe TRBD1 (6 bases). The CDR3 extends over 14 amino acids. Per the germline V gene, CDR1 is PRHDT and CDR2 is FYEKMQ (reference sequence). V dropped 4 bases and J dropped 2 bases, with 11 bases sitting between them. In DNA, the CDR3 is TGTGCCAGCAGCTCCGGGACACGGCAAGAGACCCAGTACTTC. Protein product: CASSSGTRQETQYF.

This chain uses TRBV10-3 with TRBJ1-1, with D unclear. The CDR3 totals 12 residues. Germline CDR1 is ENHRY and CDR2 is SYGVKD. V shed 6 bases and J shed 7 bases, with 12 bases lying between them. The CDR3, as DNA: TGTGCCATCAGGGAAGATTTGGGTGAAGCTTTCTTT. This encodes CAIREDLGEAFF.

The chain couples TRBV4-1 to TRBJ2-7; 10 nucleotides match TRBD1. J lost 5 bases, V lost 1 base, and 2 bases had no gene match. Germline CDR1 is MGHRA and CDR2 is YSYEKL. The CDR3 is made up of 14 amino acids. The CDR3 region has the DNA TGCGCCAGCAGCCAAGCCGGGACAGGGGACGAGCAGTACTTC. Protein sequence: CASSQAGTGDEQYF.

The chain employs TRBV19 and TRBJ2-1; D is perhaps TRBD2 (5 bases). CDR3 size: 16 residues. The ends were cut back, 7 bases at V and 0 bases at J, with 16 bases in the middle. Germline CDR1 reads LNHDA; CDR2 reads SQIVND (reference sequence). The CDR3 region is CASTPRRTGSYNEQFF. The CDR3 DNA reads TGTGCCAGTACCCCGAGGCGGACTGGCTCCTACAATGAGCAGTTCTTC.

CDR3 residues: CASSPLGGLVYNEQFF. CDR3 nucleotides: TGTGCCAGCAGCCCCCTCGGGGGACTAGTGTACAATGAGCAGTTCTTC. V gene TRBV7-9 combines with J gene TRBJ2-1; 8 bases match TRBD2. V was pared by 5 bases and J by 4 bases, with 10 bases of the junction left unmatched. From germline, CDR1 is SEHNR and CDR2 FQNEAQ (reference sequence). The CDR3 has 16 residues. The whole variable domain, filled in from reference TRBV7-9 and TRBJ2-1, reads DTGVSQNPRHKITKRGQNVTFRCDPISEHNRLYWYRQTLGQGPEFLTYFQNEAQLEKSRLLSDRFSAERPKGSFSTLEIQRTEQGDSAMYLCASSPLGGLVYNEQFFGPGTRLTVL.

V gene TRBV3-1 (or the pseudogene TRBV3-2) combines with J gene TRBJ1-1; TRBD1 matches 8 bases. V shed 4 bases, J shed 3 bases, and the junction held 4 bases outside the gene matches. This CDR3 region has 14 residues. Germline lookup yields CDR1 LGHDT and CDR2 YNNKEL (reference sequence). The CDR3 loop reads CASSPWTGYTEAFF. CDR3 sequence (DNA): TGTGCCAGCAGCCCCTGGACAGGGTACACTGAAGCTTTCTTT.

This clone is a singleton in its sample. The chain employs TRBV6-2 or TRBV6-3 and TRBJ1-5; tentatively, D is TRBD1 (6 bases). The CDR3 length is 16 residues. V lost 4 bases to trimming and J lost 5 bases, with 18 bases between them. The germline gives CDR1 MNHEY, CDR2 SVGEGT. Written as DNA, the CDR3 is TGTGCCAGCAGTTCCATGGGGGGGCATCCCGATCAGCCCCAGCATTTT. It specifies CASSSMGGHPDQPQHF.

This chain joins TRBV13 and TRBJ2-3, with D possibly called TRBD1 or TRBD2 (5 bases each). The germline V gene has CDR1 PRHDT and CDR2 FYEKMQ (reference sequence). The V gene lost 1 base and the J gene lost 2 bases, with 10 bases spanning the gap. The CDR3 length is 15 residues. CDR3 coding DNA: TGTGCCAGCAGCTTAGTGGGACCAACCACAGATACGCAGTATTTT. Protein product: CASSLVGPTTDTQYF. Full variable domain (remainder filled in from reference TRBV13 and TRBJ2-3): AAGVIQSPRHLIKEKRETATLKCYPIPRHDTVYWYQQGPGQDPQFLISFYEKMQSDKGSIPDRFSAQQFSDYHSELNMSSLELGDSALYFCASSLVGPTTDTQYFGPGTRLTVL.

The chain uses TRBV5-6 and TRBJ1-4; TRBD1 matches 8 bases. V gave up 1 base and J gave up 6 bases; unmatched junction bases: 8. This CDR3 has 16 residues. Germline values: CDR1 SGHDT, CDR2 YYEEEE. The CDR3 DNA is TGTGCCAGCAGCTTGTTAGGACAGGGAGGGGATGAAAAACTGTTTTTT. Translated: CASSLLGQGGDEKLFF.

This sequence joins TRBV19 and TRBJ2-7, with unresolved D. Germline V gene sequence: CDR1 LNHDA, CDR2 SQIVND (reference sequence). The V end lost 2 bases, the J end lost 0 bases, and 11 bases lay between the germline ends. This CDR3 region has 15 residues. The CDR3 nucleotides are TGTGCCAGTAGTATAACCATTCAGAGCTCCTACGAGCAGTACTTC. This codes for CASSITIQSSYEQYF.

The chain couples TRBV18 to TRBJ2-7; 10 bases match TRBD2. CDR3 length equals 16 residues. V lost 5 bases to trimming and J lost 3 bases; unmatched junction nucleotides: 10. The germline V gene has CDR1 KGHSH and CDR2 LQKENI. CDR3 sequence reads: CASSSRTSGLHYEQYF. In DNA, the CDR3 is TGTGCCAGCTCATCCCGGACTAGCGGCCTTCACTACGAGCAGTACTTC.

The chain uses TRBV6-5 and TRBJ2-5, with D uncertain. The CDR3 extends over 13 amino acids. Germline V CDR1 and CDR2: MNHEY, SVGAGI. Trimming stripped 6 bases from V and 3 bases from J, with 11 bases between. The CDR3 spells CASRQGQKETQYF. The CDR3 DNA reads as TGTGCCAGCAGACAAGGCCAGAAAGAGACCCAGTACTTC.

The CDR3 here is CASSYRDGNQPQHF. The CDR3 nucleotides are TGTGCCAGCAGTTACCGAGACGGAAATCAGCCCCAGCATTTT. The chain uses TRBV6-5 and TRBJ1-5; D gene ambiguous. V was cut by 2 bases and J by 4 bases, with 9 bases left in between. Germline CDR1 is MNHEY and CDR2 is SVGAGI. The CDR3 has 14 amino acids.